Reported below is one T cell receptor beta chain. The antigen is unknown. In germline, CDR1 is SGHTA, CDR2 FQGNSA. The CDR3 spans 15 residues. Trimming took 5 bases from V and 7 from J, leaving 17 bases between them. After expansion with viral peptide pools in the ViraFEST assay, antigen-specific CD4+ T cells were sequenced. Following a roughly 10-day culture, CD4+ T cells were purified. By PCR, the person was confirmed to have had SARS-CoV-2 infection between March and December 2020. Each culture had half its medium swapped for IL-2 medium on days 3 and 7. The table came from immunoSEQ multiplex PCR; TCRdb's copy has only in-frame clones and leaves some out. The table lists around 19,000 clones, roughly four fifths of them singletons. The record originates from a study of vaccination effects on CD4 cells after COVID-19.

The TCR was taken from a human donor who had a prior SARS-CoV-2 infection. V usage is TRBV7-2 and J usage is TRBJ1-4; no clear D gene. The material was CD4+ T cells from PBMCs cultured with a peptide pool, obtained before COVID-19 vaccination. The CDR3 DNA reads TGTGCCAGCAGCCCCTCATCACTAAACAGTGAAAAACTGTTTTTT. Its translation: CASSPSSLNSEKLFF.